The next 15 T cell receptor beta chains were all read from a single sample in a study of beta chain features in type 1 diabetes. These receptors lack a known antigen. Whole-study results and caveats: Moderately but significantly shorter TCRB CDR3s were found in Type 1 diabetes patients in all four CD4+ subsets.

Sequenced material consisted of expressed TCRB transcripts (all of the isolated RNA was reverse transcribed). Libraries were prepared by immunoSEQ multiplex PCR; TCRdb keeps only in-frame clonotypes and omits some of them. The data show approximately 60,000 clones, under 60% seen once. Sequenced sample: Tregs from blood. Source of these receptors: a woman aged 40 to 50 with type 1 diabetes.

This clone has only a few counts. The chain recombines TRBV2 with TRBJ2-2; D possibly corresponds to TRBD2 (6 bases). The V gene lost 3 bases and the J gene lost 5 bases, with 13 bases spanning the gap. The CDR3 covers 15 residues. Germline V gene lookup returns CDR1 SNHLY and CDR2 FYNNEI. The CDR3 reads CASSDLTSGTGELFF. Here the CDR3 DNA reads TGTGCCAGCAGTGACCTGACTAGTGGGACCGGGGAGCTGTTTTTT.

The chain recombines TRBV9 with TRBJ2-1, with D possibly matching TRBD1 (7 bases). The CDR3 runs 15 residues. Germline assignment: CDR1 SGDLS and CDR2 YYNGEE. Trimming took off 0 bases at V and 8 bases at J, with 15 bases between the two ends. CDR3 sequence (DNA): TGTGCCAGCAGCGTAGGGTCCGCAGGGGGGTATGAGCAGTTCTTC. Amino acid sequence: CASSVGSAGGYEQFF.

The genes are TRBV11-1 and TRBJ2-1; D is possibly TRBD2 (5 bases). This CDR3 contains 12 residues. Germline lookup yields CDR1 SGHAT and CDR2 FQDESV (reference sequence). Trimming removed 5 bases from V and 8 bases from J, with 10 bases in between. CDR3 DNA sequence: TGTGCCAGCAGCCCTTCGAGGGATGAGCAGTTCTTC. It translates to CASSPSRDEQFF.

The rearrangement uses TRBV5-4 and TRBJ2-1; 9 nucleotides line up with TRBD2. The length of the CDR3 is 15 residues. Germline V gene sequence: CDR1 SGHNT, CDR2 YYREEE (reference sequence). J lost 3 bases, V lost 0 bases, and 1 base had no gene match. CDR3 in amino acids: CASSLGSGSYNEQFF. The CDR3 DNA reads as TGTGCCAGCAGCTTGGGTAGCGGGAGCTACAATGAGCAGTTCTTC. Supplemented by reference TRBV5-4 and TRBJ2-1, the full variable domain reads ETGVTQSPTHLIKTRGQQVTLRCSSQSGHNTVSWYQQALGQGPQFIFQYYREEENGRGNFPPRFSGLQFPNYSSELNVNALELDDSALYLCASSLGSGSYNEQFFGPGTRLTVL.

The chain recombines TRBV11-2 with TRBJ1-1; D unclear. The CDR3 spans 15 residues. Trimming shortened V by 1 base and J by 0 bases, and 9 bases separated the two germline ends. CDR1 is SGHAT, CDR2 FQNNGV, per germline. The CDR3 DNA sequence: TGTGCCAGCAGCTTAGTTCCGGGAATGAACACTGAAGCTTTCTTT. It specifies CASSLVPGMNTEAFF.

This clone was observed a few times. The rearrangement uses TRBV28 and TRBJ1-4; TRBD1 might be the D (5 bases). V was pared by 7 bases and J by 5 bases, with 8 bases between. The CDR3 has 12 residues. Per germline, CDR1 MDHEN and CDR2 SYDVKM. For the CDR3, the DNA is TGTGCCAGCATGGCAGGGAATGAAAAACTGTTTTTT. Its translation: CASMAGNEKLFF.

This clone has just a few counts. In DNA form, the CDR3 reads TGTGCCAGCTCACCAACACAGGGACAGGCACCCCTCCACTTT. This sequence encodes CASSPTQGQAPLHF. The chain couples TRBV18 to TRBJ1-6; 8 nucleotides align to TRBD1. The germline V gene encodes CDR1 KGHSH and CDR2 LQKENI. This CDR3 is 14 amino acids long. V gave up 2 bases and J gave up 11 bases; unmatched junction bases: 5.

The chain is built from TRBV4-1 and TRBJ2-7; 8 positions agree with TRBD2. Germline loops: CDR1 MGHRA, CDR2 YSYEKL. The CDR3 covers 17 residues. V shed 1 base, J shed 3 bases, and the junction held 11 bases outside the gene matches. The DNA for the CDR3 is TGCGCCAGCAGCCAAGCGCCTACAGCGGGGGCCTACTACGAGCAGTACTTC. Amino acid sequence: CASSQAPTAGAYYEQYF.

This clone was seen a handful of times. The chain employs TRBV27 and TRBJ2-5; possibly TRBD1 for D (6 bases). V lost 1 base, J lost 5 bases, and 8 bases lay in between. CDR3 length: 13 residues. Germline V gives CDR1 MNHEY, CDR2 SMNVEV (reference sequence). The CDR3 nucleotides read TGTGCCAGCAGTTTATACAGGGCCGAGACCCAGTACTTC. Translation gives CASSLYRAETQYF.

The chain carries TRBV7-2 and TRBJ2-1, with a possible D match to TRBD2 (6 bases). CDR1 and CDR2 (germline): SGHTA, FQGNSA. Deletions cut 1 base from V and 7 bases from J, with 17 bases between. CDR3 length equals 16 residues. In DNA, the CDR3 is TGTGCCAGCAGCTTAGGGGTCGGGCGCGGGGTTAATGAGCAGTTCTTC. This codes for CASSLGVGRGVNEQFF. The full variable domain, its missing parts supplied by reference TRBV7-2 and TRBJ2-1, is GAGVSQSPSNKVTEKGKDVELRCDPISGHTALYWYRQSLGQGLEFLIYFQGNSAPDKSGLPSDRFSAERTGGSVSTLTIQRTQQEDSAVYLCASSLGVGRGVNEQFFGPGTRLTVL.

This chain connects TRBV28 to TRBJ1-4, with TRBD1 matching over 8 bases. Germline V CDR1 and CDR2: MDHEN, SYDVKM. The CDR3 covers 14 residues. The V segment lost 4 bases and the J segment 7 bases; nucleotides outside the gene matches: 5. In DNA, the CDR3 is TGTGCCAGCAGTTCACAGGGGGTCACTGAAAAACTGTTTTTT. This gives the protein CASSSQGVTEKLFF.

The V gene is TRBV7-8, the J gene TRBJ2-3, with 8 bases lining up with TRBD1. Trimming took 4 bases from V and 8 from J; bases not matched to a gene: 17. In germline, CDR1 is SGHVS, CDR2 FQNEAQ. This CDR3 is 17 amino acids long. This CDR3 reads CASSSLGGTGPVGTQYF. CDR3 nucleotides: TGTGCCAGCAGCTCCCTTGGGGGGACAGGCCCGGTTGGTACGCAGTATTTT.

This clone has only a few counts. The rearrangement links TRBV28 to TRBJ2-7; 10 positions match TRBD2. Germline V CDR1 and CDR2: MDHEN, SYDVKM. J was trimmed by 2 bases and V by 4 bases; bases with no gene match: 5. This CDR3 spans 15 amino acids. DNA for the CDR3: TGTGCCAGCAGTTCTAGCGGGAGCGCACCCTACGAGCAGTACTTC. Translating gives CASSSSGSAPYEQYF.

CDR3 loop: CASSSTPGSYEQYF. The CDR3 DNA is TGTGCCAGCAGCTCCACTCCAGGTTCCTACGAGCAGTACTTC. V and J are TRBV7-2 and TRBJ2-7; D call uncertain. This CDR3 contains 14 residues. The V and J ends lost 4 bases and 1 base respectively, with 11 bases between them. Per the germline V gene, CDR1 is SGHTA and CDR2 is FQGNSA.

The gene calls are TRBV27 and TRBJ2-7, with TRBD1 identical over 8 bases. Germline loops: CDR1 MNHEY, CDR2 SMNVEV (reference sequence). The CDR3 consists of 15 residues. With V trimmed by 2 bases and J by 3 bases, 6 bases remained unmatched. This chain's CDR3 is CASSLPGQALYEQYF. The CDR3 region has the DNA TGTGCCAGCAGTTTACCGGGACAGGCCCTCTACGAGCAGTACTTC.